This T cell receptor (beta chain) was profiled in a study of human T cells and chemical hapten exposure. The library tagged each cDNA molecule with unique molecular identifiers. TCRdb fed the 5' RACE reads into MiXCR, producing one record per CDR3 protein. The sample holds about 140,000 distinct CDR3 sequences, about 4% seen once. Points from the study as a whole: With DPC sensitization, TCRs exceeding 1 in 1000 frequency showed no change.

Unfractionated whole blood was the source of the extracted total RNA. This clonotype was picked up many times. Its antigen remains unknown. Germline values: CDR1 MNHEY, CDR2 SMNVEV (reference sequence). V lost 6 bases and J 5 bases, leaving 13 bases between the germline ends. CDR3 length: 13 amino acids. The J gene is TRBJ2-5, the V gene TRBV27; D may be TRBD2 (5 bases). This clonotype originated in a female donor in good health. CDR3 sequence: CASSRARGETQYF. The CDR3 nucleotides read TGTGCCAGCAGCAGAGCTCGCGGGGAGACCCAGTACTTC.